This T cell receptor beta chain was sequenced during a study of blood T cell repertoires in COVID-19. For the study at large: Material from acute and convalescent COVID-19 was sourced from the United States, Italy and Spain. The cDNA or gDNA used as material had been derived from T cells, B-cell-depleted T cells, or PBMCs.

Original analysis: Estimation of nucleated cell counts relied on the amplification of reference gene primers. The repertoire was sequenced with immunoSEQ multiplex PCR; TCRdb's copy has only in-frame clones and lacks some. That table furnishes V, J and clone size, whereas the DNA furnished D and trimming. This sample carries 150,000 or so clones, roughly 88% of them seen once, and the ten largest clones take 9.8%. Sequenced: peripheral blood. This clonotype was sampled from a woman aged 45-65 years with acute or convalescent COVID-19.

CDR3 bases: TGTGCCATCTGGGGGGGGTACAATGAGCAGTTCTTC. Its translation is CAIWGGYNEQFF. This chain connects TRBV10-3 to TRBJ2-1, with 7 bases identical to TRBD2. The germline V gene has CDR1 ENHRY and CDR2 SYGVKD. After removal of 8 bases from V and 4 bases from J, the junction contained 2 bases not matched to a gene. The CDR3 is 12 residues long.